These T cell receptor beta chains were read from a single sample in a study of blood T cell repertoires in COVID-19. TCRdb's table, derived via immunoSEQ multiplex PCR, lists solely in-frame clones and lacks some. The sample lists 100,000 or so clones; roughly 79% were seen once. Sequencing was done on a sample of peripheral blood. These receptors were obtained from a woman aged 70-85 years with acute or convalescent COVID-19. Both conserved end residues are part of each CDR3. Each record gives: V gene, CDR3 protein.

TRBV30 CAWSPGTSAYEQYF
TRBV7-2 CASWGRGAEAFF
TRBV3-1/TRBV3-2 CASSQRDRGAEAFF
TRBV2 CASSPKGLLSTDTQYF
TRBV4-2 CASSPEGSWEKLFF
TRBV28 CASSAAGTYEQYF
TRBV2 CASSEGQWDQPQHF
TRBV27 CASSFLQGEAFF
TRBV5-8 CASSLEGQRNQPQHF
TRBV6-9 CASSYPDRGRYQPQHF
TRBV5-1 CASSLSAGTGGKSEAFF
TRBV7-9 CASSLWAGGPNEQFF
TRBV19 CASSLYDQPQHF
TRBV19 CASSIEGGADTGELFF
TRBV6-5 CASSYRDRDGYTF
TRBV2 CASSESGTGPTDTQYF
TRBV19 CATSIRAGTGLAYEQYF
TRBV2 CASSGNLAGVADTQYF
TRBV19 CASSGQLTDTQYF
TRBV6-6 CASSPSTDTQYF
TRBV2 CASSAGIYAEQYF
TRBV4-1 CASSQVGLSEAFF
TRBV19 CASSIRLAGTETQYF
TRBV5-1 CASSPSGPPSYNEQFF
TRBV5-1 CASSPSRYYGYTF
TRBV5-1 CASSNRPRQGHSLF
TRBV5-5 CASSFYADSYGYTF
TRBV19 CASSEGTDNQPQHF
TRBV11-3 CASILPGKGRAKNIQYF
TRBV19 CASSTVGGQPQHF
TRBV3-1/TRBV3-2 CASSRASVNTEAFF
TRBV6-1 CASSEGTFRTDEAFF
TRBV5-1 CASSLTPTVNTEAFF
TRBV5-4 CASSLGPGHEQFF
TRBV6-6 CASSYGGNTGELFF
TRBV18 CASSPPTGGRTEAFF
TRBV11-2 CASSRASVAGLEQYF
TRBV30 CAWRGLGQQETQYF
TRBV7-2 CASSQGYQETQYF
TRBV4-2 CASSQAGTGGTEAFF
TRBV21-1 CASSKVRRLWYEQYF
TRBV10-3 CAISAGRANEKLFF
TRBV28 CASSLMDREETQYF
TRBV18 CASSGQGDQPQHF
TRBV6-2/TRBV6-3 CASSYPTGQEENEKLFF
TRBV9 CASSVGDAGIYEQYF
TRBV9 CASSRDRSNQPQHF